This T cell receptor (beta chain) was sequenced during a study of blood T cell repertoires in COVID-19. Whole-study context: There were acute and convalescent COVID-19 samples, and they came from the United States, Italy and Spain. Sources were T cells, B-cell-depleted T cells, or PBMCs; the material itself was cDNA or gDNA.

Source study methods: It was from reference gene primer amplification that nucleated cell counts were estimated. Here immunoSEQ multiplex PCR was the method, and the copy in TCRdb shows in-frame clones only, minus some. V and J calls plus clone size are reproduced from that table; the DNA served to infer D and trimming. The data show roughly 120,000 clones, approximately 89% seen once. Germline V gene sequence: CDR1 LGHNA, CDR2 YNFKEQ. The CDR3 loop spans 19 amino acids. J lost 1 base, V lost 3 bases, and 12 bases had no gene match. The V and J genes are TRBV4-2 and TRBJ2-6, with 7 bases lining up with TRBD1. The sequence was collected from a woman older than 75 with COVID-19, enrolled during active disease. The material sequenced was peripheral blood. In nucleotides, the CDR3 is TGTGCCAGCAGCCATGCACCGGGACAGATTCAATCTGGGGCCAACGTCCTGACTTTC. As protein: CASSHAPGQIQSGANVLTF.